Below, 9 T cell receptor beta chains from the same sample are listed, as sequenced in a study of cytomegalovirus exposure and HLA in healthy donors (dated by TCRdb to about 2017). Libraries came from the immunoSEQ multiplex PCR assay. The multiplex PCR relied on a mix of 60 forward primers for TCR Vbeta segments and 13 reverse primers for TCR Jbeta segments. TCRdb took over this immuneACCESS table, retaining in-frame rearrangements with V and J assigned. Such tables are incomplete; in checked studies, under half of the missing clones stem from an unresolved V gene, and the remainder is unexplained. In this sample the table shows approximately 130,000 clones, 75% to 85% of which occur a single time. The ten largest clones capture roughly 9.3% of the sample. The sequenced sample consisted of PBMCs. These receptors all come from a woman aged 45-65 years in good health and CMV-seropositive.

V is TRBV2 and J is TRBJ2-7, with D perhaps TRBD2 (6 bases). Trimming took 4 bases from V and 6 from J, leaving 19 bases between them. CDR1 and CDR2 from the germline V gene are SNHLY and FYNNEI. The CDR3 spans 15 residues. The CDR3 DNA is TGTGCCAGCAGTGGTAGCGGTTTCATGGCGGCCGAGCAGTACTTC. It specifies CASSGSGFMAAEQYF.

The chain recombines TRBV11-3 with TRBJ2-1, with 8 bases that match TRBD2. The CDR3 totals 15 residues. Per germline, CDR1 SGHNT and CDR2 YENEEA. Losses at the gene ends were 1 base for V and 5 bases for J; bases not matched to a gene: 4. CDR3 in amino acids: CASSLGGRLDNEQFF. The CDR3 DNA is TGTGCCAGCAGCTTAGGCGGGAGGTTGGACAATGAGCAGTTCTTC.

This chain joins TRBV6-6 and TRBJ1-4; the match to TRBD1 covers 8 bases. The CDR3 has 15 amino acids. V lost 5 bases to trimming and J lost 3 bases; unmatched junction nucleotides: 5. CDR1 is MNHNY, CDR2 SVGAGI, per germline (reference sequence). The CDR3 is CASSDRGSANEKLFF. As DNA, the CDR3 is TGTGCCAGCAGTGACAGGGGATCGGCTAATGAAAAACTGTTTTTT.

This clone was observed a few times. The chain employs TRBV27 and TRBJ1-1, with TRBD1 matching 8 bases. Per the germline V gene, CDR1 is MNHEY and CDR2 is SMNVEV (reference sequence). V dropped 4 bases and J dropped 7; count of bases not matched to a gene: 5. This CDR3 spans 13 amino acids. The DNA of the CDR3 is TGTGCCAGCAGTTGGGACAGGACAAATGAAGCTTTCTTT. Its translation: CASSWDRTNEAFF.

The CDR3: CASSRGQGGTIYF. CDR3 nucleotide sequence: TGTGCCAGCAGCCGGGGACAGGGGGGGACCATATATTTT. This rearrangement joins TRBV4-2 to TRBJ1-3; 11 bases align to TRBD1. This CDR3 is 13 amino acids long. CDR1 and CDR2 (germline): LGHNA, YNFKEQ. V was pared by 4 bases and J by 10 bases, with 3 bases of the junction left unmatched.

V usage is TRBV6-5 and J usage is TRBJ2-7; 9 nucleotides agree with TRBD2. Germline lookup yields CDR1 MNHEY and CDR2 SVGAGI. The length of the CDR3 is 15 residues. Trimming cost V 6 bases and J 6 bases; bases outside gene matches: 12. DNA of the CDR3: TGTGCCAGCAGAAGACTGGGACTAGCTGTTCCCGAGCAGTACTTC. The encoded protein is CASRRLGLAVPEQYF.

This clone was seen a handful of times. The rearrangement links TRBV7-2 to TRBJ2-6; 10 bases fit TRBD2. Germline lookup yields CDR1 SGHTA and CDR2 FQGNSA. The CDR3 has 17 residues. The V segment lost 3 bases and the J segment 2 bases; nucleotides outside the gene matches: 4. The CDR3 sequence: CASSFASGSAGANVLTF. The DNA for the CDR3 is TGTGCCAGCAGCTTTGCTAGCGGGAGTGCTGGGGCCAACGTCCTGACTTTC.

The chain has TRBV19 and TRBJ1-4; 7 bases agree with TRBD1. The CDR3 length is 15 residues. Trimming cost V 9 bases and J 5 bases; bases outside gene matches: 12. The germline CDR1 and CDR2 sequences are LNHDA and SQIVND (reference sequence). The CDR3 reads CASSRRGTGNEKLFF. For the CDR3, the DNA is TGTGCCAGCAGTCGCAGGGGGACGGGGAATGAAAAACTGTTTTTT.

The gene calls are TRBV7-2 and TRBJ1-1, with a weak D call TRBD1 (5 bases). Germline CDR1 SGHTA, CDR2 FQGNSA. V was clipped by 4 bases and J by 7 bases, with 16 bases between them. The CDR3 is 14 residues long. Here the CDR3 DNA reads TGTGCCAGCAGCTCTCAAACAGGTAGCAGTGAAGCTTTCTTT. This sequence encodes CASSSQTGSSEAFF.